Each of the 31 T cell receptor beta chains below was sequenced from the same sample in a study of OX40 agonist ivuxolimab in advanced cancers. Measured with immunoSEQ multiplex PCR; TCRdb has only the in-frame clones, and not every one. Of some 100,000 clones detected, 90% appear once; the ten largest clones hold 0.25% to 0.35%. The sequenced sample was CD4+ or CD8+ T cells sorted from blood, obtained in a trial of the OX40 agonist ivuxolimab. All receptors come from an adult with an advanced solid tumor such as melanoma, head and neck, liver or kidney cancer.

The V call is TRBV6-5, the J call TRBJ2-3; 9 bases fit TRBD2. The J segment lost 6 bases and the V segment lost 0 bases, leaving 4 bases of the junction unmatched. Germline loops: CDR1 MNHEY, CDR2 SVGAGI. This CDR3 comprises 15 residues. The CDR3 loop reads CASSYSGLATDTQYF. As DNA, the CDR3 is TGTGCCAGCAGTTACTCTGGACTAGCGACGGATACGCAGTATTTT.

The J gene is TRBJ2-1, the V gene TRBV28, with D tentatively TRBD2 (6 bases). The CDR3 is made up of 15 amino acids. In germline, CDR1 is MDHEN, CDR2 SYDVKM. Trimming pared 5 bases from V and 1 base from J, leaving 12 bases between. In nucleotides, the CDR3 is TGTGCCAGCAGTCGACGACTAGGGTCCTACAATGAGCAGTTCTTC. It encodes CASSRRLGSYNEQFF.

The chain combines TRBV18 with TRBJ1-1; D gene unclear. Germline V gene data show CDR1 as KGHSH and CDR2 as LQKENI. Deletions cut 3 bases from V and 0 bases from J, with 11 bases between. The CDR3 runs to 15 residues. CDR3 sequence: CASSPVVNVNTEAFF. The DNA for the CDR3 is TGTGCCAGCTCACCTGTCGTGAACGTGAACACTGAAGCTTTCTTT.

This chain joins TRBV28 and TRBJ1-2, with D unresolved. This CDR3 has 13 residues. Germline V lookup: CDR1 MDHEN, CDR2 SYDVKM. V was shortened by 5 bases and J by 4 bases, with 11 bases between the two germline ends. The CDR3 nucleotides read TGTGCCAGCAGTAATTTCCGTGCCTATGGCTACACCTTC. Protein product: CASSNFRAYGYTF.

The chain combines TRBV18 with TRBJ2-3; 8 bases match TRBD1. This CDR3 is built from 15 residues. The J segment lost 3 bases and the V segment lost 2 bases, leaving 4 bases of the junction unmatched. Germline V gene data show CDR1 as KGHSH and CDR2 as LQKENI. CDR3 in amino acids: CASSPGTGITDTQYF. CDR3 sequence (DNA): TGTGCCAGCTCACCAGGGACAGGAATTACAGATACGCAGTATTTT.

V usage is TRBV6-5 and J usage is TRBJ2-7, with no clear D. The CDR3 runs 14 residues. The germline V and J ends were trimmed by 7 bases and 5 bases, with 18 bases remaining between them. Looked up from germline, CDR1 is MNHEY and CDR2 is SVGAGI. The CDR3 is CASKRPGPSDEQYF. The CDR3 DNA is TGTGCCAGCAAACGACCCGGGCCGAGCGACGAGCAGTACTTC.

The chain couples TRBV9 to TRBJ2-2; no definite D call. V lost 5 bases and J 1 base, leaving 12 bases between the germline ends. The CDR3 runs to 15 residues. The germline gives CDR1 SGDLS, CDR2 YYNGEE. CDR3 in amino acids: CASRMGPLNTGELFF. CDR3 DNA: TGTGCCAGCAGGATGGGCCCTTTGAACACCGGGGAGCTGTTTTTT.

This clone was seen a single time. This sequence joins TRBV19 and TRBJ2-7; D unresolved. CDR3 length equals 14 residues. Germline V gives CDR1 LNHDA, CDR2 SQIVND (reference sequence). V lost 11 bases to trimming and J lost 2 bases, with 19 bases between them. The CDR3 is CACPVIGAPYEQYF. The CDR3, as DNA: TGTGCCTGTCCAGTAATCGGTGCTCCCTACGAGCAGTACTTC.

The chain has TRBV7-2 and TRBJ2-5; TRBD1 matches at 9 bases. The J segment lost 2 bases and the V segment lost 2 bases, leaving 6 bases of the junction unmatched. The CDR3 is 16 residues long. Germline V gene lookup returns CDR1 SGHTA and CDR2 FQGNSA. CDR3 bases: TGTGCCAGCAGCTTACCCCGGGACAGGGCGCAAGAGACCCAGTACTTC. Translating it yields CASSLPRDRAQETQYF.

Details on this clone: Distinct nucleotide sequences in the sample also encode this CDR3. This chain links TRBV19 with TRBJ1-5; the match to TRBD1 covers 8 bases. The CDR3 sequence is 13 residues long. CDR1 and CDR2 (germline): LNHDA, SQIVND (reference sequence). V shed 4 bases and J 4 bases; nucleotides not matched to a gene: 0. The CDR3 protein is CASSRDRNQPQHF. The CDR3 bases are TGTGCCAGTAGTAGGGACAGGAATCAGCCCCAGCATTTT.

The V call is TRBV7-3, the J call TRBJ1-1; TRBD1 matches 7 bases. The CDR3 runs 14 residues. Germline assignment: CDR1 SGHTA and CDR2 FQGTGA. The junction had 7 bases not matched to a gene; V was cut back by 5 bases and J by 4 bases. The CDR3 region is CASSNFDRATEAFF. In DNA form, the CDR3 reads TGTGCCAGCAGCAACTTTGACAGGGCCACTGAAGCTTTCTTT.

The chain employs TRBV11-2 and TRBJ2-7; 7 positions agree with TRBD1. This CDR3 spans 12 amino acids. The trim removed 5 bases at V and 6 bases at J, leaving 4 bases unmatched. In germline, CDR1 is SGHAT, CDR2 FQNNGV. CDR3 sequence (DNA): TGTGCCAGCAGCGGATCAGGGGGCGAGCAGTACTTC. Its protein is CASSGSGGEQYF. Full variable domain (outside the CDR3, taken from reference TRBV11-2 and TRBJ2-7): EAGVAQSPRYKIIEKRQSVAFWCNPISGHATLYWYQQILGQGPKLLIQFQNNGVVDDSQLPKDRFSAERLKGVDSTLKIQPAKLEDSAVYLCASSGSGGEQYFGPGTRLTVT.

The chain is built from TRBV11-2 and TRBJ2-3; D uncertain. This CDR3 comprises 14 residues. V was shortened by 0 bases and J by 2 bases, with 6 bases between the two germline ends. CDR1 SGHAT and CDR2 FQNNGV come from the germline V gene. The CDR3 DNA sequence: TGTGCCAGCAGCTTAGAAGCCTTCACAGATACGCAGTATTTT. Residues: CASSLEAFTDTQYF.

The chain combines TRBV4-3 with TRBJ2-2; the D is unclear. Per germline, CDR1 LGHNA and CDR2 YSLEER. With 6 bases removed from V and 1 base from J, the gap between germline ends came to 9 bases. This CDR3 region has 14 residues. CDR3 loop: CASRLRENTGELFF. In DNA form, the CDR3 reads TGCGCCAGCAGACTCAGAGAGAACACCGGGGAGCTGTTTTTT.

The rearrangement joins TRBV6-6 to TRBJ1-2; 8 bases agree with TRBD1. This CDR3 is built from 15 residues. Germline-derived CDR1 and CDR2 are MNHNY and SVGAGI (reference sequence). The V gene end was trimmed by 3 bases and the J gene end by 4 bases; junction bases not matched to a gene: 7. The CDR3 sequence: CASSYAGGWPYGYTF. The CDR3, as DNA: TGTGCCAGCAGTTATGCAGGGGGCTGGCCCTATGGCTACACCTTC.

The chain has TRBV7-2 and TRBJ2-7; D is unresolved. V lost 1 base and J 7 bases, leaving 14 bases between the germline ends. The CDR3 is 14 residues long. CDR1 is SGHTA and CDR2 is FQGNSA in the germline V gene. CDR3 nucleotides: TGTGCCAGCAGCTTAGTGTCCGGGTCCGGAGAGCAGTACTTC. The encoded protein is CASSLVSGSGEQYF.

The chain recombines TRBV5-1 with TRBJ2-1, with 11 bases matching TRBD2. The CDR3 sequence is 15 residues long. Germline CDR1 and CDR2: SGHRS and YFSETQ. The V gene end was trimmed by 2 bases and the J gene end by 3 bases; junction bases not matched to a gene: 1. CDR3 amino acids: CASSLTSGSYNEQFF. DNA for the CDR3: TGCGCCAGCAGCTTAACTAGCGGGAGCTACAATGAGCAGTTCTTC.

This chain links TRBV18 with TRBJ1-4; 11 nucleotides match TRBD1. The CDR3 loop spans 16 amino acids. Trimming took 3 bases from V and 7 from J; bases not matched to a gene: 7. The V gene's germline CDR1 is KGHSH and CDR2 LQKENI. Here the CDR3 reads CASSPRIGQGAEKLFF. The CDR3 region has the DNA TGTGCCAGCTCACCCCGTATCGGACAGGGGGCTGAAAAACTGTTTTTT.

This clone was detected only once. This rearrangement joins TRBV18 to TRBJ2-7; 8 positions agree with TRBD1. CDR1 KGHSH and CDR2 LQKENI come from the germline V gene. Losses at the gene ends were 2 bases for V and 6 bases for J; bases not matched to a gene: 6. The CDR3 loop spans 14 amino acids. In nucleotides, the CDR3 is TGTGCCAGCTCACCATCAGGACAGGGTCGCGAGCAGTACTTC. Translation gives CASSPSGQGREQYF.

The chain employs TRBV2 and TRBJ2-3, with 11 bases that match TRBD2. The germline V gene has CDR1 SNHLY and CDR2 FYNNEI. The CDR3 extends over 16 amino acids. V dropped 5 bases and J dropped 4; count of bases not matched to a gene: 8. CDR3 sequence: CASSRSASGRSDTQYF. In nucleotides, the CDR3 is TGTGCCAGCAGTAGATCGGCTAGCGGGAGGTCAGATACGCAGTATTTT.

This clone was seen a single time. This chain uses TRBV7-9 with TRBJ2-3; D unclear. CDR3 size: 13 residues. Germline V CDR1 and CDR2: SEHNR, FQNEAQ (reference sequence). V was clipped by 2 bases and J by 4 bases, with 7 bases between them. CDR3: CASSLWSADTQYF. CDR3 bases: TGTGCCAGCAGCTTATGGAGTGCAGATACGCAGTATTTT.

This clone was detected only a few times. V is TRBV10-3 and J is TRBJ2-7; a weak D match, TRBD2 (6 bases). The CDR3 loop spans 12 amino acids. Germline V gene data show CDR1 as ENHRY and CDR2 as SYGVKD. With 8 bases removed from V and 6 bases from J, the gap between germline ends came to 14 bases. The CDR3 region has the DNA TGTGCCATCGGTGGGGGGATCAGCGAGCAGTACTTC. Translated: CAIGGGISEQYF.

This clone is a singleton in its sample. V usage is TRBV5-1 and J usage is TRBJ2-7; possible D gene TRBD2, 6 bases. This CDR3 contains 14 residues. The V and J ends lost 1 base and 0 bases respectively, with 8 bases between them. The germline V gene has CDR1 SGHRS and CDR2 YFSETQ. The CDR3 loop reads CASSLFSGSYEQYF. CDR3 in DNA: TGCGCCAGCAGCTTGTTTAGCGGCTCCTACGAGCAGTACTTC.

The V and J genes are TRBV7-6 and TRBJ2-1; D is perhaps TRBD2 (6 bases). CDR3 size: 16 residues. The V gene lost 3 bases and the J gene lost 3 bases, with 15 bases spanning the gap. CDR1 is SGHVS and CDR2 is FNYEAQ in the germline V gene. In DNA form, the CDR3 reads TGTGCCAGCAGCTTGGGACTCAGGAACCTCTACAATGAGCAGTTCTTC. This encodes CASSLGLRNLYNEQFF.

The CDR3 reads CASGWSGTGGTGNTIYF. The DNA for the CDR3 is TGTGCCAGCGGTTGGAGTGGGACAGGGGGCACTGGAAACACCATATATTTT. J is TRBJ1-3 and V is TRBV28; 12 nucleotides line up with TRBD1. The trim removed 8 bases at V and 2 bases at J, leaving 10 bases unmatched. CDR1 and CDR2 (germline): MDHEN, SYDVKM. This CDR3 is 17 amino acids long.

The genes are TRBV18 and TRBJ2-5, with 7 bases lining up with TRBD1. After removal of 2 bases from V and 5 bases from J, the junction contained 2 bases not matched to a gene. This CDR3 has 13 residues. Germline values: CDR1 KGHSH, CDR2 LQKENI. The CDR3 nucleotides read TGTGCCAGCTCACCAAAACAGGGGGAGACCCAGTACTTC. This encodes CASSPKQGETQYF.

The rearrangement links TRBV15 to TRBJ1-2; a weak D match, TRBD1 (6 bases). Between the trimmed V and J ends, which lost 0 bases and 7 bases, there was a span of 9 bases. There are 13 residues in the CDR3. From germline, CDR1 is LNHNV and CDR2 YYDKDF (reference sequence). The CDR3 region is CATSREDRFGYTF. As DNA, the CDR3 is TGTGCCACCAGCAGAGAAGACAGGTTTGGCTACACCTTC.

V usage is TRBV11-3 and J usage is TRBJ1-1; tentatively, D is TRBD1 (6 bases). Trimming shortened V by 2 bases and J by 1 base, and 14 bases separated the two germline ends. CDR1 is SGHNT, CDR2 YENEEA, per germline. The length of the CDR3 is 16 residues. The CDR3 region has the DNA TGTGCCAGCAGCTTACCCCAGGACAGTCGGAACACTGAAGCTTTCTTT. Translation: CASSLPQDSRNTEAFF.

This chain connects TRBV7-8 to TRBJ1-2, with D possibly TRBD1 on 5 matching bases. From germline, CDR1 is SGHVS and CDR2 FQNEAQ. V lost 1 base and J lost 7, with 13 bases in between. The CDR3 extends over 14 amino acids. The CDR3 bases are TGTGCCAGCAGCTTAGGGGGCGGCGGATCTGGCTACACCTTC. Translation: CASSLGGGGSGYTF. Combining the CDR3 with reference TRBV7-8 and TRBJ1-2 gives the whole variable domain GAGVSQSPRYKVAKRGQDVALRCDPISGHVSLFWYQQALGQGPEFLTYFQNEAQLDKSGLPSDRFFAERPEGSVSTLKIQRTQQEDSAVYLCASSLGGGGSGYTFGSGTRLTVV.

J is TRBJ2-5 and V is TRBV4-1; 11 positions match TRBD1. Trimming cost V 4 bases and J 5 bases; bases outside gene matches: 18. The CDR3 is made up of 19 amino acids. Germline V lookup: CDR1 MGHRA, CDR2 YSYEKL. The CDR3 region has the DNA TGCGCCAGCAGCCGGTCCCGGGACAGGGGGATACTGCGCAGGGAGACCCAGTACTTC. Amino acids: CASSRSRDRGILRRETQYF.

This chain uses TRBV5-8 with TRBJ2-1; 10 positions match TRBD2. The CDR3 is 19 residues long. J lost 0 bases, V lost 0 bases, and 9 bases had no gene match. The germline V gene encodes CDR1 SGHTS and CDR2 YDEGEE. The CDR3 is CASSLEDGSGRYSYNEQFF. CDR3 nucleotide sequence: TGTGCCAGCAGCTTGGAAGATGGTAGCGGGAGGTACTCCTACAATGAGCAGTTCTTC.